These 23 T cell receptor beta chains share one sample of origin, sequenced in a study of response to subunit inactivated influenza vaccine. TCRdb re-analysed the RT-PCR reads in MiXCR, keeping a single row per CDR3 protein. Here the sample spans about 540,000 distinct CDR3 sequences, under 30% being singletons. The same data also contributed to another study, on T cells expressing NK-cell markers. As that report states: Production of TCR beta cDNA relied on 5'RACE template switching with UMIs.

Specimen: CD4+ T cells sorted from PBMCs, collected roughly 13 days after vaccination. The receptors here all came from a man aged 45-65 years who received an inactivated influenza vaccine.

The genes are TRBV20-1 and TRBJ2-7; 7 bases fit TRBD1. The CDR3 has 13 amino acids. Losses at the gene ends were 4 bases for V and 5 bases for J; bases not matched to a gene: 8. Germline-derived CDR1 and CDR2 are DFQATT and SNEGSKA (reference sequence). DNA for the CDR3: TGCAGTGCTATGCACAGGGGTAAGAACGAGCAGTACTTC. Residues: CSAMHRGKNEQYF.

The sample holds many counts of this clonotype. The chain carries TRBV4-2 and TRBJ2-7; TRBD2 aligns across 16 bases. Looked up from germline, CDR1 is LGHNA and CDR2 is YNFKEQ. The CDR3 contains 17 residues. The junction had 5 bases not matched to a gene; V was cut back by 4 bases and J by 2 bases. The CDR3 nucleotides are TGTGCCAGCAGCCTCGCCGGGACTAGCGGGGGGGCCTACGAGCAGTACTTC. This codes for CASSLAGTSGGAYEQYF.

This clonotype came up a few times. V usage is TRBV20-1 and J usage is TRBJ2-1, with 8 bases identical to TRBD2. The CDR3 contains 15 residues. Germline assignment: CDR1 DFQATT and CDR2 SNEGSKA (reference sequence). V trimming: 1 base; J trimming: 5 bases; junction bases outside the gene matches: 7. CDR3 in DNA: TGCAGTGCTAGAGCTGTTAGCGGGAAGCACAATGAGCAGTTCTTC. This sequence encodes CSARAVSGKHNEQFF.

The rearrangement links TRBV29-1 to TRBJ2-5; D unclear. V lost 4 bases, J lost 5 bases, and 11 bases lay in between. The CDR3 is 12 amino acids. The germline V gene encodes CDR1 SQVTM and CDR2 ANQGSEA. CDR3 residues: CSVVVVLETQYF. Written as DNA, the CDR3 is TGCAGCGTTGTGGTGGTCCTGGAGACCCAGTACTTC.

The V gene is TRBV6-5, the J gene TRBJ1-2; no definite D call. The germline CDR1 and CDR2 sequences are MNHEY and SVGAGI. The CDR3 runs to 13 residues. V shed 2 bases and J shed 4 bases, with 8 bases lying between them. CDR3 sequence reads: CASSYRAGYGYTF. The CDR3 nucleotides are TGTGCCAGCAGTTACAGGGCAGGCTATGGCTACACCTTC.

This clonotype has more than one count but fewer than ten. The V gene is TRBV20-1, the J gene TRBJ2-5; D gene ambiguous. Trimming pared 7 bases from V and 4 bases from J, leaving 10 bases between. The CDR3 has 11 amino acids. Germline assignment: CDR1 DFQATT and CDR2 SNEGSKA (reference sequence). DNA for the CDR3: TGCAGTGATGGCGTGGGAGAGACCCAGTACTTC. Translation: CSDGVGETQYF.

This clonotype was picked up many times. V and J are TRBV11-2 and TRBJ1-2; D is unclear. CDR1 and CDR2 from the germline V gene are SGHAT and FQNNGV. V lost 0 bases and J 4 bases, leaving 12 bases between the germline ends. This CDR3 spans 15 amino acids. DNA of the CDR3: TGTGCCAGCAGCTTAGATACCGGCCGGGGCTATGGCTACACCTTC. Translated: CASSLDTGRGYGYTF.

This clonotype was found many times. The chain links TRBV18 to TRBJ1-5, with D unclear. Trimming shortened V by 6 bases and J by 3 bases, and 6 bases separated the two germline ends. Germline CDR1 KGHSH, CDR2 LQKENI. This CDR3 has 12 residues. The CDR3 DNA reads TGTGCCAGCTCCCCCAACAATCAGCCCCAGCATTTT. Its translation: CASSPNNQPQHF.

The chain employs TRBV6-2 or TRBV6-3 and TRBJ2-5, with D maybe TRBD1 (5 bases). V lost 5 bases to trimming and J lost 4 bases, with 8 bases between them. Germline-derived CDR1 and CDR2 are MNHEY and SVGEGT. The CDR3 spans 12 residues. CDR3 amino acids: CASSHRLETQYF. DNA for the CDR3: TGTGCCAGCAGTCACAGGTTAGAGACCCAGTACTTC.

This chain links TRBV6-5 with TRBJ2-7, with a weak D call TRBD1 (6 bases). Germline CDR1 reads MNHEY; CDR2 reads SVGAGI. The V and J ends lost 5 bases and 4 bases respectively, with 12 bases between them. This CDR3 spans 13 amino acids. The CDR3 DNA follows: TGTGCCAGCAGTCACACCGACAGGTACGAGCAGTACTTC. This codes for CASSHTDRYEQYF.

The V call is TRBV15, the J call TRBJ2-5; a weak D match, TRBD1 (6 bases). The V and J ends lost 5 bases and 1 base respectively, with 11 bases between them. The germline gives CDR1 LNHNV, CDR2 YYDKDF (reference sequence). The CDR3 is 14 amino acids. In DNA, the CDR3 is TGTGCCACCAGCGTCGGACAGACCCAAGAGACCCAGTACTTC. This sequence encodes CATSVGQTQETQYF. Full variable domain (outside the CDR3, taken from reference TRBV15 and TRBJ2-5): DAMVIQNPRYQVTQFGKPVTLSCSQTLNHNVMYWYQQKSSQAPKLLFHYYDKDFNNEADTPDNFQSRRPNTSFCFLDIRSPGLGDTAMYLCATSVGQTQETQYFGPGTRLLVL.

This clonotype showed up just a few times. The CDR3 region is CASSQGGPRAAFF. CDR3 sequence (DNA): TGTGCCAGCAGCCAGGGGGGGCCCCGGGCTGCTTTCTTT. The chain uses TRBV14 and TRBJ1-1; TRBD1 is a possible D gene (6 bases). The CDR3 covers 13 residues. Per the germline V gene, CDR1 is SGHDN and CDR2 is FVKESK. V lost 3 bases and J 11 bases, leaving 16 bases between the germline ends.

The chain is built from TRBV15 and TRBJ1-1; D call uncertain. Germline assignment: CDR1 LNHNV and CDR2 YYDKDF (reference sequence). The CDR3 contains 14 residues. The germline V and J ends were trimmed by 0 bases and 7 bases, with 12 bases remaining between them. The chain's CDR3 is CATSREVGLLEAFF. The DNA of the CDR3 is TGTGCCACCAGCAGAGAGGTTGGGTTACTTGAAGCTTTCTTT.

The V call is TRBV12-3 or TRBV12-4, the J call TRBJ1-1; 11 nucleotides match TRBD1. CDR3 length: 15 residues. The junction had 6 bases not matched to a gene; V was cut back by 5 bases and J by 4 bases. For the CDR3, the DNA is TGTGCCAGCAGTCCAACCGGGACAGGGGGCACTGAAGCTTTCTTT. Residues: CASSPTGTGGTEAFF.

In the case of this clonotype: At one end, the junction sequence differs from germline, possibly due to a read error. The rearrangement uses TRBV7-7 and TRBJ2-5, with 10 bases identical to TRBD2. CDR1 and CDR2 from the germline V gene are SSHAT and FNYEAQ (reference sequence). The CDR3 is 14 amino acids. The CDR3 is CASSSLAGERIQYF. DNA of the CDR3: TGTGCTAGCAGCTCCCTAGCGGGGGAGAGGATCCAGTACTTC.

The V gene is TRBV7-2, the J gene TRBJ2-7, with 7 bases aligning to TRBD2. The germline CDR1 and CDR2 sequences are SGHTA and FQGNSA. The CDR3 is 14 residues long. V shed 4 bases, J shed 3 bases, and the junction held 6 bases outside the gene matches. Here the CDR3 DNA reads TGTGCCAGCAGCTGGGCCGGACTAGACTACGAGCAGTACTTC. It yields the protein CASSWAGLDYEQYF.

The V call is TRBV7-9, the J call TRBJ1-1; 7 bases agree with TRBD1. J was trimmed by 0 bases and V by 1 base; bases with no gene match: 2. Germline V lookup: CDR1 SEHNR, CDR2 FQNEAQ (reference sequence). The length of the CDR3 is 15 residues. CDR3 loop: CASSLGDRLNTEAFF. Written as DNA, the CDR3 is TGTGCCAGCAGCTTAGGGGACAGACTGAACACTGAAGCTTTCTTT.

J is TRBJ2-1 and V is TRBV4-2; TRBD1 agrees at 9 bases. The V segment lost 1 base and the J segment 8 bases; nucleotides outside the gene matches: 12. The CDR3 spans 17 residues. CDR1 LGHNA and CDR2 YNFKEQ come from the germline V gene. The CDR3 DNA reads as TGTGCCAGCAGCCAAGGGGTCGCTGACAGGGGGGGATATGAGCAGTTCTTC. Protein product: CASSQGVADRGGYEQFF.

This clonotype was seen only a few times. The CDR3: CASSYSGQGLGTQYF. CDR3 sequence (DNA): TGTGCCAGCAGTTACTCGGGACAGGGCTTGGGGACCCAGTACTTC. The chain uses TRBV6-2 or TRBV6-3 and TRBJ2-5; 9 bases map to TRBD1. V was clipped by 0 bases and J by 7 bases; unmatched bases: 6. This CDR3 is 15 amino acids long. Germline assignment: CDR1 MNHEY and CDR2 SVGEGT.

The V gene is TRBV18, the J gene TRBJ2-3; the D is unclear. The CDR3 has 14 amino acids. Germline assignment: CDR1 KGHSH and CDR2 LQKENI. V gave up 3 bases and J gave up 0 bases, with 7 bases separating them. In DNA form, the CDR3 reads TGTGCCAGCTCACCGATACCTAGCACAGATACGCAGTATTTT. Translated, it gives CASSPIPSTDTQYF.

The rearrangement uses TRBV5-1 and TRBJ2-2, with 9 nucleotides matching TRBD1. Germline values: CDR1 SGHRS, CDR2 YFSETQ. J gave up 0 bases and V 1 base, and 7 bases lay outside the gene matches. The CDR3 runs to 18 residues. The CDR3 sequence: CASSLSTGGPSNTGELFF. CDR3 DNA: TGCGCCAGCAGCTTGTCTACAGGGGGCCCCTCGAACACCGGGGAGCTGTTTTTT.

This clonotype was counted many times. The J gene is TRBJ2-7, the V gene TRBV12-3 or TRBV12-4; D gene uncertain. V was cut by 6 bases and J by 4 bases, with 10 bases left in between. The CDR3 extends over 12 amino acids. The CDR3 DNA follows: TGTGCCAGCAGGCAAGACCTTTACGAGCAGTACTTC. This sequence encodes CASRQDLYEQYF.

V usage is TRBV11-1 and J usage is TRBJ2-7; D gene uncertain. Germline V gene lookup returns CDR1 SGHAT and CDR2 FQDESV (reference sequence). The CDR3 is 15 amino acids. V was pared by 7 bases and J by 6 bases, with 22 bases between. CDR3 sequence (DNA): TGTGCCAGCACTTTAGGTCGGACCCCTACTTCCGAGCAGTACTTC. Translation gives CASTLGRTPTSEQYF.